The 8 T cell receptor beta chains below were found in one sample sequenced in a study of spatial heterogeneity in lung cancer. Study-wide points: Tracking of tumor mutation counts was seen in expanded intratumoral alpha and beta TCR counts.

As for time point: sample taken at primary tumor resection. TCRdb recomputed calls from the 5' RACE reads with MiXCR, one row per CDR3 protein. Of around 23,000 distinct CDR3 sequences in the sample, under 6.5% were seen once. The antigens these receptors bind are not known. The source was lung tumor tissue, collected at surgery. These receptors all come from a male donor with early-stage non-small cell lung cancer.

This clonotype was seen repeatedly, ten times or more. This chain joins TRBV12-3 or TRBV12-4 and TRBJ2-6, with D maybe TRBD1 (5 bases). V dropped 5 bases and J dropped 2 bases, with 10 bases sitting between them. This CDR3 region has 15 residues. This CDR3 reads CASSRGGAGANVLTF. The CDR3 region has the DNA TGTGCCAGCAGTAGGGGTGGGGCTGGGGCCAACGTCCTGACTTTC.

This chain links TRBV7-2 with TRBJ2-3, with D unresolved. V lost 0 bases and J 2 bases, leaving 9 bases between the germline ends. Germline V lookup: CDR1 SGHTA, CDR2 FQGNSA. The CDR3 is made up of 15 amino acids. The CDR3 nucleotides read TGTGCCAGCAGCTTAGCGGTTCGTACCACAGATACGCAGTATTTT. Translation gives CASSLAVRTTDTQYF.

V gene TRBV27 combines with J gene TRBJ2-7; TRBD1 matches at 7 bases. This CDR3 region has 13 residues. V lost 4 bases and J lost 4; bases outside the gene matches: 4. Per germline, CDR1 MNHEY and CDR2 SMNVEV (reference sequence). CDR3 coding DNA: TGTGCCAGCAGTTCAGGGGGTGGGTACGAGCAGTACTTC. This gives the protein CASSSGGGYEQYF.

The table lists this clonotype with many counts. The chain combines TRBV12-3 or TRBV12-4 with TRBJ1-5; weak D call: TRBD1 (5 bases). V lost 2 bases, J lost 7 bases, and 9 bases lay in between. The CDR3 is 13 amino acids. In nucleotides, the CDR3 is TGTGCCAGCAGTTTACAGGGAGGGCAGCCCCAGCATTTT. This codes for CASSLQGGQPQHF.

This clonotype was seen many times. The chain recombines TRBV28 with TRBJ2-2, with D possibly TRBD1 on 6 matching bases. Germline CDR1 and CDR2: MDHEN and SYDVKM. The CDR3 length is 15 residues. Trimming left V 2 bases short and J 8 bases short, with 15 bases between. CDR3 bases: TGTGCCAGCAGTTTACGTGGACAGCGCGCTGGGGAGCTGTTTTTT. This sequence encodes CASSLRGQRAGELFF.

For this clonotype: A read error may be the cause here, since a much bigger clone is one base away. The CDR3 does not close with the conserved phenylalanine or tryptophan, likely indicating a read error. The J gene is TRBJ2-2, the V gene TRBV12-3 or TRBV12-4, with D unclear. CDR3 length equals 12 residues. Trimming shortened V by 3 bases and J by 6 bases, and 5 bases separated the two germline ends. The DNA of the CDR3 is TGTGCCAGCAGTTTGATCCCCGGGGAGCTGTTTTCT. Translated, it gives CASSLIPGELFS.

The sample holds many counts of this clonotype. This chain links TRBV9 with TRBJ2-2; no clear D gene. CDR1 and CDR2 (germline): SGDLS, YYNGEE. This CDR3 comprises 13 residues. The V and J ends lost 1 base and 6 bases respectively, with 7 bases between them. CDR3 coding DNA: TGTGCCAGCAGCGTAAGGGAATCCGGGGAGCTGTTTTTT. It specifies CASSVRESGELFF.

This clonotype showed up many times. The chain joins TRBV28 to TRBJ2-1; 7 nucleotides match TRBD1. The CDR3 loop spans 14 amino acids. The V gene's germline CDR1 is MDHEN and CDR2 SYDVKM. V shed 9 bases and J 3 bases; nucleotides not matched to a gene: 8. CDR3: CASFRQGVYNEQFF. The CDR3, as DNA: TGTGCCAGTTTTCGACAGGGTGTCTACAATGAGCAGTTCTTC.